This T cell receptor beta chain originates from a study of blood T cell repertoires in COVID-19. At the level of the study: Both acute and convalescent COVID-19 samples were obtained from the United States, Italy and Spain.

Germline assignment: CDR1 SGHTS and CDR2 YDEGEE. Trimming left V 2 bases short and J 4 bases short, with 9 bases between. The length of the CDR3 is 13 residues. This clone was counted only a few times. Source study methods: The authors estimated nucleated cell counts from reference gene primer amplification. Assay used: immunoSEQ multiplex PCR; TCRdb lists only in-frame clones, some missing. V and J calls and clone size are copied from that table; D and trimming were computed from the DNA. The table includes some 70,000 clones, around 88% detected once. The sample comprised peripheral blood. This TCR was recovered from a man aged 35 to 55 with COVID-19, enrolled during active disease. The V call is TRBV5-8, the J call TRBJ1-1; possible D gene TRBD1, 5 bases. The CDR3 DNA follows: TGTGCCAGCAGCTTCGACAGATCCACTGAAGCTTTCTTT. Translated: CASSFDRSTEAFF.